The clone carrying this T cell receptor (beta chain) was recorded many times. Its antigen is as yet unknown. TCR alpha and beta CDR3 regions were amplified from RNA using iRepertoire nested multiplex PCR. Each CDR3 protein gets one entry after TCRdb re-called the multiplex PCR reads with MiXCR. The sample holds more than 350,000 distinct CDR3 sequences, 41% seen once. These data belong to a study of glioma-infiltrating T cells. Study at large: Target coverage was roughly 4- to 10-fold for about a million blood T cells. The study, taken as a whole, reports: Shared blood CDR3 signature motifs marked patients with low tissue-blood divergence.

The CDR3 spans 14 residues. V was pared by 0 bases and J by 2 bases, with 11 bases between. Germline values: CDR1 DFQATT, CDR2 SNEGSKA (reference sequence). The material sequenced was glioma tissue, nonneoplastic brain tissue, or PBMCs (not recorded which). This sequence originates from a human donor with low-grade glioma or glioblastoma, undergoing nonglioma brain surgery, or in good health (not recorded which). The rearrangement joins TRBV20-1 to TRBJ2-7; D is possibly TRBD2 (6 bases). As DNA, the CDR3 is TGCAGTGCTAGAGATCAGGGAGGCACCTACGAGCAGTACTTC. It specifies CSARDQGGTYEQYF.